The 29 T cell receptor beta chains listed next were all sequenced from one sample in a study of molecular identifiers for immune sequencing clone quantification. MiXCR, applied by TCRdb to the PCR reads, yields one record per CDR3 protein. The top ten clones hold approximately 0.83% of a sample with 300,000 to 350,000 distinct CDR3 sequences, 20% to 25% of them seen once. The sample comprised naive CD8+ T cells from blood, with Jurkat cell RNA spiked in. Subset noted: FACS-sorted CD8+CD4-CCR7+CD45RA+ naive T cells. The receptors here all came from a human donor in good health. Some libraries in this study had Jurkat cell RNA spiked in.

This clonotype was recorded many times. The gene calls are TRBV30 and TRBJ2-1; D is ambiguous. The CDR3 has 10 amino acids. V shed 4 bases and J shed 10 bases, with 8 bases lying between them. Germline assignment: CDR1 GTSNPN and CDR2 SVGIG (reference sequence). The DNA for the CDR3 is TGTGCCTGGACCAGCGAGGAGCAGTTCTTC. This gives the protein CAWTSEEQFF.

This clonotype was detected many times. The chain links TRBV13 to TRBJ2-7; tentatively, D is TRBD1 (5 bases). The germline V and J ends were trimmed by 0 bases and 3 bases, with 12 bases remaining between them. There are 15 residues in the CDR3. From germline, CDR1 is PRHDT and CDR2 FYEKMQ (reference sequence). CDR3 residues: CASSLGGHVSYEQYF. For the CDR3, the DNA is TGTGCCAGCAGCTTAGGGGGGCACGTCAGCTACGAGCAGTACTTC. Together with reference TRBV13 and TRBJ2-7, the CDR3 gives the full variable domain: AAGVIQSPRHLIKEKRETATLKCYPIPRHDTVYWYQQGPGQDPQFLISFYEKMQSDKGSIPDRFSAQQFSDYHSELNMSSLELGDSALYFCASSLGGHVSYEQYFGPGTRLTVT.

This chain uses TRBV11-2 with TRBJ2-3; 8 bases map to TRBD2. V was pared by 5 bases and J by 4 bases, with 8 bases of the junction left unmatched. The CDR3 contains 15 residues. Per the germline V gene, CDR1 is SGHAT and CDR2 is FQNNGV. CDR3 nucleotide sequence: TGTGCCAGCAGCACGACGGGGGGGCGGGCAGATACGCAGTATTTT. This codes for CASSTTGGRADTQYF.

The chain uses TRBV12-3 or TRBV12-4 and TRBJ1-2; 7 bases are shared with TRBD1. This CDR3 is 14 amino acids long. V gave up 7 bases and J gave up 6 bases; unmatched junction bases: 11. CDR3 sequence reads: CASKQQGFLDGYTF. Written as DNA, the CDR3 is TGTGCCAGCAAACAACAGGGGTTTTTGGATGGCTACACCTTC.

Details on this clonotype: Given a much more abundant clone one base away, this may be a read error. The chain uses TRBV5-6 and TRBJ1-5; the D is unclear. Germline V gene sequence: CDR1 SGHDT, CDR2 YYEEEE. Trimming stripped 0 bases from V and 3 bases from J, with 13 bases between. CDR3 length: 16 amino acids. The CDR3 DNA follows: TGTGCCAGCAGCTTGGGTATGGCCAGTTCCAATCAGCCCCAGCATTTT. It codes for CASSLGMASSNQPQHF.

This clonotype has only a few counts. This chain joins TRBV12-3 or TRBV12-4 and TRBJ2-3, with TRBD2 matching 10 bases. The CDR3 contains 15 residues. The J segment lost 1 base and the V segment lost 6 bases, leaving 4 bases of the junction unmatched. The CDR3 reads CASRGGTSGTDTQYF. CDR3 nucleotide sequence: TGTGCCAGCAGAGGCGGGACTAGCGGCACAGATACGCAGTATTTT.

This clonotype was seen more than once but under ten times. The chain couples TRBV7-9 to TRBJ1-4, with 11 bases aligning to TRBD1. J was trimmed by 2 bases and V by 5 bases; bases with no gene match: 1. Germline values: CDR1 SEHNR, CDR2 FQNEAQ (reference sequence). The CDR3 has 15 amino acids. Written as DNA, the CDR3 is TGTGCCAGCAGCGGACAGGGGGCTACTAATGAAAAACTGTTTTTT. It yields the protein CASSGQGATNEKLFF. Full variable domain (outside the CDR3, taken from reference TRBV7-9 and TRBJ1-4): DTGVSQNPRHKITKRGQNVTFRCDPISEHNRLYWYRQTLGQGPEFLTYFQNEAQLEKSRLLSDRFSAERPKGSFSTLEIQRTEQGDSAMYLCASSGQGATNEKLFFGSGTQLSVL.

This clonotype occurred many times. This rearrangement joins TRBV29-1 to TRBJ1-1; the D gene is possibly TRBD1 (6 bases). The V gene's germline CDR1 is SQVTM and CDR2 ANQGSEA. The CDR3 has 12 amino acids. The germline V and J ends were trimmed by 6 bases and 4 bases, with 12 bases remaining between them. The CDR3 region is CSVWTEGTEAFF. CDR3 DNA sequence: TGCAGCGTGTGGACAGAGGGCACTGAAGCTTTCTTT. Drawing the rest from reference TRBV29-1 and TRBJ1-1, the complete variable domain is SAVISQKPSRDICQRGTSLTIQCQVDSQVTMMFWYRQQPGQSLTLIATANQGSEATYESGFVIDKFPISRPNLTFSTLTVSNMSPEDSSIYLCSVWTEGTEAFFGQGTRLTVV.

This clonotype was observed a handful of times. This rearrangement joins TRBV20-1 to TRBJ2-3; TRBD2 matches 8 bases. Per germline, CDR1 DFQATT and CDR2 SNEGSKA (reference sequence). The CDR3 has 15 amino acids. V trimming: 5 bases; J trimming: 4 bases; junction bases outside the gene matches: 11. The CDR3 sequence is CSAPELAAASDTQYF. The DNA of the CDR3 is TGCAGTGCTCCCGAACTAGCGGCGGCATCAGATACGCAGTATTTT.

The chain's CDR3 is CASATALGYEQYF. The CDR3 DNA sequence: TGTGCCAGCGCGACTGCTCTGGGGTACGAGCAGTACTTC. The V call is TRBV27, the J call TRBJ2-7, with D unclear. CDR1 and CDR2 (germline): MNHEY, SMNVEV (reference sequence). V lost 8 bases and J lost 4, with 15 bases in between. The CDR3 is made up of 13 amino acids.

This clonotype appeared many times. The V call is TRBV18, the J call TRBJ2-3; D gene ambiguous. The CDR3 totals 13 residues. The germline gives CDR1 KGHSH, CDR2 LQKENI. Trimming stripped 0 bases from V and 3 bases from J, with 4 bases between. Here the CDR3 reads CASSPPRTDTQYF. CDR3 nucleotides: TGTGCCAGCTCACCACCGCGGACAGATACGCAGTATTTT.

This clonotype was seen more than once but under ten times. The chain links TRBV25-1 to TRBJ2-7; TRBD1 matches at 8 bases. The germline gives CDR1 MGHDK, CDR2 SYGVNS. CDR3 length: 14 amino acids. V gave up 7 bases and J gave up 3 bases; unmatched junction bases: 8. The CDR3 bases are TGTGCCAGCATTTCTACCGGGACAGGCTACGAGCAGTACTTC. It translates to CASISTGTGYEQYF.

A word on this clonotype: Being one base from a much bigger clone, this may be a read error. CDR3 in amino acids: CARSGPGQQETQYF. CDR3 sequence (DNA): TGTGCCAGAAGTGGTCCGGGACAACAAGAGACCCAGTACTTC. The chain uses TRBV12-3 or TRBV12-4 and TRBJ2-5; weak D call: TRBD1 (6 bases). This CDR3 is 14 amino acids long. The ends were cut back, 9 bases at V and 2 bases at J, with 16 bases in the middle.

The V call is TRBV2, the J call TRBJ2-7; D unclear. The CDR3 is 15 residues long. Trimming pared 0 bases from V and 5 bases from J, leaving 14 bases between. Germline CDR1 SNHLY, CDR2 FYNNEI. CDR3 sequence (DNA): TGTGCCAGCAGTGAAGCGCTTCGGATAGGGCACGAGCAGTACTTC. It is translated as CASSEALRIGHEQYF. Combining the CDR3 with reference TRBV2 and TRBJ2-7 gives the whole variable domain EPEVTQTPSHQVTQMGQEVILRCVPISNHLYFYWYRQILGQKVEFLVSFYNNEISEKSEIFDDQFSVERPDGSNFTLKIRSTKLEDSAMYFCASSEALRIGHEQYFGPGTRLTVT.

As for this clonotype: At one end, the junction sequence differs from germline, possibly due to a read error. The V and J genes are TRBV6-2 or TRBV6-3 and TRBJ2-3, with 8 positions matching TRBD2. This CDR3 region has 15 residues. CDR1 is MNHEY and CDR2 is SVGEGT in the germline V gene. The CDR3 here is CASSSLAGSIDMQYF. As DNA, the CDR3 is TGTGCCAGCAGTTCCCTAGCGGGTTCTATCGATATGCAGTATTTT.

V and J are TRBV4-3 and TRBJ1-1; D may be TRBD1 (6 bases). V was trimmed by 7 bases and J by 4 bases, leaving 16 bases between them. CDR1 and CDR2 (germline): LGHNA, YSLEER. This CDR3 region has 14 residues. The CDR3 spells CASNYRVGGTEAFF. The CDR3 DNA sequence: TGCGCCAGCAATTACAGGGTCGGGGGCACTGAAGCTTTCTTT.

The table lists this clonotype with many counts. This chain uses TRBV4-3 with TRBJ2-1; D possibly corresponds to TRBD1 (5 bases). Germline CDR1 reads LGHNA; CDR2 reads YSLEER. Trimming removed 1 base from V and 5 bases from J, with 6 bases in between. The CDR3 extends over 13 amino acids. CDR3: CASSQVGHNEQFF. In nucleotides, the CDR3 is TGCGCCAGCAGCCAAGTGGGGCACAATGAGCAGTTCTTC.

This clonotype showed up many times. The rearrangement joins TRBV21-1 to TRBJ2-5; the D call TRBD1 from the table was never checked on the DNA. TRBV21-1 has pseudogene status. The CDR3 loop spans 15 amino acids. The CDR3, as DNA: TGTGCCAGCAGCAAAGCTGACAGGCCCAAGTTGGCCCAGTACTTC. This sequence encodes CASSKADRPKLAQYF.

Turning to this clonotype: The missing conserved phenylalanine or tryptophan at the end of this CDR3 makes a read error likely. This chain uses TRBV6-7 with TRBJ1-5; D call uncertain. TRBV6-7 has ORF status, its function being uncertain. V was clipped by 6 bases and J by 6 bases, with 15 bases between them. The CDR3 is 14 amino acids. The CDR3 is CASSLLPTCQPQHV. The CDR3 DNA sequence: TGTGCCAGCAGCCTTCTCCCTACATGTCAGCCCCAGCATGTT.

This chain links TRBV7-9 with TRBJ2-3; 15 bases match TRBD2. The length of the CDR3 is 16 residues. J was trimmed by 8 bases and V by 5 bases; bases with no gene match: 8. Germline V CDR1 and CDR2: SEHNR, FQNEAQ (reference sequence). The CDR3, as DNA: TGTGCCAGCAGCCCGGGACTAGCGGGGGGCCGGATTACGCAGTATTTT. Translated: CASSPGLAGGRITQYF.

This clonotype came up many times. V usage is TRBV7-9 and J usage is TRBJ1-1; D call uncertain. V was shortened by 5 bases and J by 3 bases, with 7 bases between the two germline ends. Per the germline V gene, CDR1 is SEHNR and CDR2 is FQNEAQ (reference sequence). The length of the CDR3 is 12 residues. The DNA of the CDR3 is TGTGCCAGCAGCCCGCCAGACACTGAAGCTTTCTTT. Translated: CASSPPDTEAFF.

About this clonotype: A much bigger clone sits one base away, suggesting this may be a read error. This sequence joins TRBV5-6 and TRBJ2-7; TRBD2 agrees at 10 bases. Germline lookup yields CDR1 SGHDT and CDR2 YYEEEE. CDR3 length: 15 residues. CDR3 loop: CVSSGTSDRRDEQYF. The CDR3, as DNA: TGTGTCAGCAGCGGGACTAGCGATAGGAGGGACGAGCAGTACTTC.

This clonotype was found many times. The chain couples TRBV27 to TRBJ1-1, with D tentatively TRBD1 (6 bases). The CDR3 spans 13 residues. CDR1 is MNHEY and CDR2 is SMNVEV in the germline V gene (reference sequence). V lost 4 bases to trimming and J lost 7 bases, with 13 bases between them. CDR3 in amino acids: CASSSGGTFEAFF. As DNA, the CDR3 is TGTGCCAGCAGTTCCGGCGGGACATTTGAAGCTTTCTTT.

Worth noting for this clonotype: A much larger clone lies one base from this, so it may be a read error. J is TRBJ1-1 and V is TRBV6-5, with D tentatively TRBD1 (6 bases). The CDR3 loop spans 13 amino acids. Germline V gene lookup returns CDR1 MNHEY and CDR2 SVGAGI. The CDR3 DNA is TGTGCCAGCAGTTACTCCAGGACAGTTGAAACTTTCTTT. Encoded protein: CASSYSRTVETFF.

This clonotype was seen a few times. The rearrangement joins TRBV20-1 to TRBJ2-7; D is uncertain. The V end lost 6 bases, the J end lost 4 bases, and 22 bases lay between the germline ends. Per germline, CDR1 DFQATT and CDR2 SNEGSKA (reference sequence). This CDR3 comprises 15 residues. The DNA of the CDR3 is TGCAGTGCGGCCACAGAGGACCTCAGAAGATACGAGCAGTACTTC. Amino acid sequence: CSAATEDLRRYEQYF.

This clonotype has ten or more counts. The genes are TRBV14 and TRBJ1-1; D possibly corresponds to TRBD1 (5 bases). The length of the CDR3 is 15 residues. V was shortened by 2 bases and J by 4 bases, with 14 bases between the two germline ends. CDR1 is SGHDN and CDR2 is FVKESK in the germline V gene. Here the CDR3 DNA reads TGTGCCAGCAGCCAACAAGGGGTCTTCGGCACTGAAGCTTTCTTT. Its protein is CASSQQGVFGTEAFF.

Comment on this clonotype: This may come from a read error, since a much larger clone is one base off. The chain is built from TRBV27 and TRBJ1-1, with D perhaps TRBD1 (5 bases). The CDR3 is 14 amino acids. Trimming shortened V by 6 bases and J by 4 bases, and 15 bases separated the two germline ends. Germline loops: CDR1 MNHEY, CDR2 SMNVEV (reference sequence). Written as DNA, the CDR3 is TGTGCCAGCAGCCACAGGAGTATCGGCACTGAAGCTTTCTTT. As protein: CASSHRSIGTEAFF.

This clonotype appeared many times. The chain couples TRBV20-1 to TRBJ2-5; TRBD1 matches at 8 bases. CDR1 is DFQATT, CDR2 SNEGSKA, per germline (reference sequence). CDR3 size: 18 residues. V dropped 2 bases and J dropped 1; count of bases not matched to a gene: 15. Written as DNA, the CDR3 is TGCAGTGCTAGAAATCTGGACAGGGCTCCCCTATTCCAAGAGACCCAGTACTTC. Protein product: CSARNLDRAPLFQETQYF.

The table lists this clonotype with many counts. The chain couples TRBV5-6 to TRBJ2-2; D gene ambiguous. Germline assignment: CDR1 SGHDT and CDR2 YYEEEE. Trimming removed 2 bases from V and 1 base from J, with 6 bases in between. This CDR3 region has 14 residues. The CDR3 DNA reads TGTGCCAGCAGCTTAGGCATGAACACCGGGGAGCTGTTTTTT. Encoded protein: CASSLGMNTGELFF. Looking up the rest from reference TRBV5-6 and TRBJ2-2 gives the full variable domain: DAGVTQSPTHLIKTRGQQVTLRCSPKSGHDTVSWYQQALGQGPQFIFQYYEEEERQRGNFPDRFSGHQFPNYSSELNVNALLLGDSALYLCASSLGMNTGELFFGEGSRLTVL.